A selection of T cell receptor beta chains follows, all from one sample in a study. Each CDR3 protein gets one entry after TCRdb re-called the 5' RACE reads with MiXCR. Of 45,000 to 60,000 distinct CDR3 sequences in the sample, more than 20% were seen once. The sample comprised tumor-infiltrating naive CD4+ T cells sorted from the breast tumor. Receptor source: a female donor with breast cancer. The CDR3 runs from the conserved cysteine through the conserved F or W. D genes are given only for firm matches. The size entry is marked missing in some rows and otherwise reads once, few, many or a size class.

clone_size | j_call | d_call | v_call | cdr3_aa | cdr3_nt
many | TRBJ2-1 | TRBD2 | TRBV9 | CASSVTSGDYNEQFF | TGTGCCAGCAGCGTTACTAGCGGGGATTACAATGAGCAGTTCTTC
many | TRBJ1-5 | TRBD1 | TRBV29-1 | CSVGEGARQPQHF | TGCAGCGTTGGGGAGGGGGCTCGGCAGCCCCAGCATTTT
few | TRBJ2-5 | . | TRBV6-5 | CASSYSPPGVGETQYF | TGTGCCAGCAGTTACTCCCCTCCGGGGGTAGGAGAGACCCAGTACTTC
medium-sized | TRBJ2-3 | . | TRBV7-9 | CASSLGSLQLSTDTQYF | TGTGCCAGCAGCTTAGGATCGCTGCAACTTTCCACAGATACGCAGTATTTT
many | TRBJ2-2 | TRBD1 | TRBV12-3/TRBV12-4 | CASSLRGPRGGELFF | TGTGCCAGCAGTCTCAGGGGGCCCCGGGGCGGGGAGCTGTTTTTT
. | TRBJ2-1 | . | TRBV3-1 | CASSLMAGVPNEQFF | TGTGCCAGCAGCCTTATGGCAGGGGTTCCGAATGAGCAGTTCTTC
. | TRBJ1-2 | TRBD1 | TRBV27 | CASSLFAQGARGYTF | TGTGCCAGCAGTTTATTTGCACAGGGGGCGCGTGGCTACACCTTC
few | TRBJ1-5 | . | TRBV7-2 | CASSSGQLNQPQHF | TGTGCCAGCAGCTCCGGACAGCTTAATCAGCCCCAGCATTTT
. | TRBJ1-4 | . | TRBV7-9 | CASSLLGGMDEKLFF | TGTGCCAGCAGCTTATTAGGCGGGATGGATGAAAAACTGTTTTTT
. | TRBJ2-7 | . | TRBV28 | CASRERDLEQYF | TGTGCCAGCAGGGAAAGGGACCTTGAGCAGTACTTC
few | TRBJ2-6 | . | TRBV5-1 | CASSSGQMTSGANVLTF | TGCGCCAGCAGCTCAGGACAGATGACCTCTGGGGCCAACGTCCTGACTTTC
. | TRBJ2-3 | . | TRBV20-1 | CSRRDTQYF | TGCAGTCGTAGAGATACGCAGTATTTT
few | TRBJ1-5 | . | TRBV2 | CATRENPQQPQHF | TGTGCCACCCGGGAGAACCCCCAGCAGCCCCAGCATTTT
. | TRBJ2-7 | . | TRBV12-3/TRBV12-4 | CASSRDSGSVYFYEQYF | TGTGCCAGCAGCCGGGACTCTGGGTCCGTGTATTTCTACGAGCAGTACTTC
. | TRBJ2-5 | TRBD2 | TRBV28 | CASRDPGTSGSQYF | TGTGCCAGCAGGGATCCCGGGACTAGCGGTTCCCAGTACTTC
few | TRBJ2-1 | TRBD1 | TRBV7-3 | CASSSGQGIYNEQFF | TGTGCCAGCAGCTCCGGACAGGGGATTTACAATGAGCAGTTCTTC
few | TRBJ1-3 | . | TRBV5-1 | CASKPLGGEGNTIYF | TGCGCCAGCAAACCCCTCGGGGGTGAAGGAAACACCATATATTTT
many | TRBJ1-2 | TRBD1 | TRBV12-3/TRBV12-4 | CASSLIGQGVNYGYTF | TGTGCCAGCAGTTTAATAGGACAGGGAGTCAACTATGGCTACACCTTC
. | TRBJ1-1 | . | TRBV5-1 | CASSLADGRMNTEAFF | TGCGCCAGCAGCTTGGCCGACGGGCGCATGAACACTGAAGCTTTCTTT
few | TRBJ1-1 | . | TRBV5-1 | CASSFSTGRLNTEAFF | TGCGCCAGCAGCTTTTCCACAGGCAGACTGAACACTGAAGCTTTCTTT
few | TRBJ2-7 | . | TRBV6-5 | CASSSSIYRLTGEQYF | TGTGCCAGCAGTTCCTCTATATACAGGCTGACGGGCGAGCAGTACTTC
many | TRBJ2-1 | TRBD2 | TRBV4-1 | CASSQGLAGGPYNEQFF | TGCGCCAGCAGCCAAGGATTAGCGGGAGGACCCTACAATGAGCAGTTCTTC
many | TRBJ2-5 | TRBD1 | TRBV7-9 | CASSYGTGAEYF | TGTGCCAGCAGCTATGGGACAGGTGCGGAGTACTTC
. | TRBJ2-7 | . | TRBV10-1 | CASSESHPTRGTYEQYF | TGCGCCAGCAGTGAGTCTCACCCGACCCGAGGAACCTACGAGCAGTACTTC
few | TRBJ1-1 | . | TRBV6-5 | CASRTEGGANTEAFF | TGTGCCAGCAGGACAGAGGGGGGTGCGAACACTGAAGCTTTCTTT
few | TRBJ2-7 | . | TRBV5-5 | CASSFLRENEQYF | TGTGCCAGCAGCTTTCTCAGGGAGAACGAGCAGTACTTC
. | TRBJ1-4 | . | TRBV5-6 | CASSLGLNWGNEKLFF | TGTGCCAGCAGCTTGGGCCTGAATTGGGGAAATGAAAAACTGTTTTTT
few | TRBJ2-7 | TRBD1 | TRBV7-8 | CASSPPIRTGGIYEQYF | TGTGCCAGCAGCCCGCCAATCCGGACAGGGGGCATCTACGAGCAGTACTTC
. | TRBJ2-6 | TRBD1 | TRBV28 | CASSSPGDRGLVAF | TGTGCCAGCAGTTCCCCAGGGGACAGGGGGTTGGTAGCTTTC
medium-sized | TRBJ2-1 | TRBD2 | TRBV5-1 | CASSLRTSGNNEQFF | TGCGCCAGCAGCTTGAGGACTAGCGGGAACAATGAGCAGTTCTTC
few | TRBJ1-6 | . | TRBV5-1 | CASSSGQNNSPLHF | TGCGCCAGCAGCTCCGGACAGAATAATTCACCCCTCCACTTT
few | TRBJ1-5 | TRBD1 | TRBV6-1 | CASSDPGGAFRYQPQHF | TGTGCCAGCAGTGATCCAGGGGGCGCATTCCGCTATCAGCCCCAGCATTTT
. | TRBJ1-3 | . | TRBV6-6 | CASSYDISGNTIYF | TGTGCCAGCAGTTACGACATCTCTGGAAACACCATATATTTT
. | TRBJ1-5 | . | TRBV30 | CAWSVGIWGQPQHF | TGTGCCTGGAGTGTGGGAATCTGGGGACAGCCCCAGCATTTT
. | TRBJ1-1 | . | TRBV14 | CAGSQGISTEAFF | TGTGCCGGCAGCCAAGGCATCTCCACTGAAGCTTTCTTT
many | TRBJ2-1 | TRBD2 | TRBV4-1 | CASSQDRFSGGFGNEQFF | TGCGCCAGCAGCCAAGATCGATTTTCGGGAGGGTTTGGTAATGAGCAGTTCTTC
. | TRBJ1-5 | TRBD1 | TRBV29-1 | CSVGDRDQPQHF | TGCAGCGTTGGGGACAGGGATCAGCCCCAGCATTTT
many | TRBJ2-7 | . | TRBV6-5 | CASSYYGLGQILEQYF | TGTGCCAGCAGTTACTACGGGCTCGGACAGATCCTTGAGCAGTACTTC
few | TRBJ2-4 | . | TRBV6-6 | CASRTVGEAKNIQYF | TGTGCCAGCAGAACGGTAGGGGAGGCCAAAAACATTCAGTACTTC
few | TRBJ2-3 | TRBD2 | TRBV4-2 | CASSQDYLAGVTDTQYF | TGTGCCAGCAGCCAAGATTACCTAGCGGGAGTTACAGATACGCAGTATTTT
few | TRBJ1-2 | . | TRBV7-9 | CASSLRSVPGADYGYTF | TGTGCCAGCAGCTTACGGTCGGTTCCTGGTGCAGACTATGGCTACACCTTC
. | TRBJ2-3 | . | TRBV5-1 | CASTRGSTTDTQYF | TGCGCCAGCACGAGGGGAAGCACCACAGATACGCAGTATTTT
. | TRBJ2-2 | TRBD2 | TRBV20-1 | CSASWSGGAGELFF | TGCAGTGCTAGTTGGTCGGGAGGCGCCGGGGAGCTGTTTTTT
many | TRBJ1-1 | . | TRBV5-1 | CASTLREGGEAFF | TGCGCCAGCACCTTGCGGGAAGGAGGTGAAGCTTTCTTT
few | TRBJ2-1 | TRBD1 | TRBV7-2 | CASSSFVGGPWAQFF | TGTGCCAGCAGCTCCTTCGTAGGGGGCCCCTGGGCGCAGTTCTTC
. | TRBJ2-2 | . | TRBV27 | CASYNRVTGELFF | TGTGCCAGCTACAACAGGGTCACCGGGGAGCTGTTTTTT
. | TRBJ1-6 | . | TRBV7-2 | CASRGSSYNSPLHF | TGTGCCAGCAGGGGAAGCTCCTATAATTCACCCCTCCACTTT
few | TRBJ2-1 | . | TRBV4-3 | CASSQESGAAQFF | TGCGCCAGCAGCCAAGAATCGGGAGCGGCGCAGTTCTTC
few | TRBJ2-7 | . | TRBV20-1 | CSASRDGPYYEQYF | TGCAGTGCTAGTAGGGACGGACCATACTACGAGCAGTACTTC
. | TRBJ2-4 | . | TRBV11-2 | CASSSPRVVGYIQYF | TGTGCCAGCAGCTCGCCCCGAGTTGTAGGGTACATTCAGTACTTC
few | TRBJ2-7 | TRBD2 | TRBV27 | CASRRLAGVGEQYF | TGTGCCAGCAGACGCCTAGCGGGGGTAGGGGAGCAGTACTTC
. | TRBJ1-5 | . | TRBV20-1 | CSARGESGNQPQHF | TGCAGTGCTAGAGGGGAATCAGGCAATCAGCCCCAGCATTTT
. | TRBJ1-1 | . | TRBV29-1 | CSVGDSRRTEAFF | TGCAGCGTTGGCGACTCCCGGCGGACTGAAGCTTTCTTT